Shown below are 13 T cell receptor beta chains from a single sample sequenced in a study of T-cell memory formation after mild COVID-19. One entry per CDR3 protein results from TCRdb running MiXCR on the 5' RACE reads. This table holds under 400,000 distinct CDR3 sequences, about 21% found once. Sample: PBMCs or a T cell subset sorted from them (not recorded which). The receptors stem from an adult woman who had mild COVID-19 (a few samples of this study predate the infection). Cell type and time point are not known.

A few counts support this clonotype. The J gene is TRBJ2-7, the V gene TRBV11-3; no clear D. The V end was cut by 4 bases, the J end by 3 bases, with 13 bases between. Germline V gives CDR1 SGHNT, CDR2 YENEEA. The CDR3 length is 14 residues. The DNA of the CDR3 is TGTGCCAGCAGCTCGGACGTCGGAGTCTACGAGCAGTACTTC. Its protein is CASSSDVGVYEQYF.

This chain connects TRBV11-2 to TRBJ2-7; D unresolved. This CDR3 is built from 10 residues. The ends were cut back, 3 bases at V and 6 bases at J, with 3 bases in the middle. The germline CDR1 and CDR2 sequences are SGHAT and FQNNGV. In nucleotides, the CDR3 is TGTGCCAGCAGCTTCTCCGAGCAGTACTTC. Its translation is CASSFSEQYF.

This clonotype was seen a handful of times. This chain links TRBV25-1 with TRBJ2-3; TRBD1 matches at 8 bases. Per germline, CDR1 MGHDK and CDR2 SYGVNS. The trim removed 3 bases at V and 3 bases at J, leaving 8 bases unmatched. This CDR3 contains 16 residues. The CDR3 is CASSESSDRGTDTQYF. The CDR3 coding sequence is TGTGCCAGCAGTGAGTCAAGTGACAGGGGTACAGATACGCAGTATTTT.

The chain has TRBV14 and TRBJ2-1, with D tentatively TRBD2 (6 bases). V dropped 0 bases and J dropped 12 bases, with 15 bases sitting between them. This CDR3 is 14 amino acids long. Germline loops: CDR1 SGHDN, CDR2 FVKESK. The DNA of the CDR3 is TGTGCCAGCAGCCAAGATCGCGGGGAGTCGGGGCAGTTCTTC. It is translated as CASSQDRGESGQFF.

This clonotype appeared a few times. The chain recombines TRBV23-1 with TRBJ2-1; weak D call: TRBD2 (6 bases). TRBV23-1 is an ORF; its function is uncertain. The CDR3 totals 19 residues. V gave up 0 bases and J gave up 4 bases, with 22 bases separating them. The chain's CDR3 is CASSQSPPLAGYRYNEQFF. The DNA for the CDR3 is TGCGCCAGCAGTCAATCCCCGCCCCTTGCGGGATACCGATACAATGAGCAGTTCTTC.

This rearrangement joins TRBV10-3 to TRBJ2-7; the D gene is possibly TRBD2 (5 bases). V shed 0 bases and J shed 4 bases, with 16 bases lying between them. This CDR3 has 16 residues. Germline loops: CDR1 ENHRY, CDR2 SYGVKD. The CDR3 region is CAISESGGAWEYEQYF. As DNA, the CDR3 is TGTGCCATCAGTGAGTCTGGCGGTGCCTGGGAGTACGAGCAGTACTTC.

The sample holds a few counts of this clonotype. The CDR3 region has the DNA TGTGCCAGCTCAGCCGGGACAAACACTGAAGCTTTCTTT. Translated, it gives CASSAGTNTEAFF. The chain is built from TRBV18 and TRBJ1-1; maybe TRBD1 (6 bases). CDR3 length: 13 amino acids. Trimming took off 5 bases at V and 2 bases at J, with 9 bases between the two ends. Germline CDR1 is KGHSH and CDR2 is LQKENI.

The rearrangement joins TRBV6-2 or TRBV6-3 to TRBJ2-5, with 9 bases lining up with TRBD1. CDR3 length: 15 residues. J was trimmed by 5 bases and V by 2 bases; bases with no gene match: 6. The germline V gene has CDR1 MNHEY and CDR2 SVGEGT. This chain's CDR3 is CASSYGTGQYETQYF. CDR3 nucleotides: TGTGCCAGCAGTTACGGGACAGGGCAGTACGAGACCCAGTACTTC.

This clonotype was observed at least ten times. The V call is TRBV7-2, the J call TRBJ2-3, with 12 bases fitting TRBD2. Germline lookup yields CDR1 SGHTA and CDR2 FQGNSA. The CDR3 spans 17 residues. J lost 3 bases, V lost 4 bases, and 8 bases had no gene match. The CDR3 DNA reads TGTGCCAGCAGCTCGCAGACTAGCGGGAGTTGGACAGATACGCAGTATTTT. Amino acid sequence: CASSSQTSGSWTDTQYF.

The V and J genes are TRBV5-1 and TRBJ2-5; 11 nucleotides align to TRBD2. The CDR3 covers 14 residues. Unmatched junction bases numbered 7, after V lost 8 bases and J lost 4 bases. From germline, CDR1 is SGHRS and CDR2 YFSETQ. The CDR3 nucleotides are TGCGCCAGTAATAGCGGGGGGGCCGCAGAGACCCAGTACTTC. Translating it yields CASNSGGAAETQYF.

This sequence joins TRBV27 and TRBJ1-2, with D possibly TRBD1 on 5 matching bases. CDR3 size: 16 residues. Germline loops: CDR1 MNHEY, CDR2 SMNVEV (reference sequence). Trimming removed 5 bases from V and 0 bases from J, with 16 bases in between. CDR3 in amino acids: CASSLSLSTANYGYTF. The DNA for the CDR3 is TGTGCCAGCAGTCTCTCACTCTCGACAGCTAACTATGGCTACACCTTC.

In the case of this clonotype: This may come from a read error, since a much larger clone is one base off. The chain joins TRBV4-1 to TRBJ2-5; 10 bases map to TRBD2. The CDR3 has 18 residues. Germline loops: CDR1 MGHRA, CDR2 YSYEKL. The CDR3 nucleotides are TGCGCCAGCAGCCAAGGGATTTCTAGCGGGGGTTCGAGGGAGACCAAGTACTTC. It encodes CASSQGISSGGSRETKYF.

This clonotype was recorded a few times. This rearrangement joins TRBV5-1 to TRBJ1-4, with 8 bases matching TRBD1. The V and J ends lost 0 bases and 8 bases, in that order; junction bases with no gene match: 3. Germline CDR1 and CDR2: SGHRS and YFSETQ. The CDR3 covers 14 residues. This CDR3 reads CASSLGQGREKLFF. CDR3 nucleotide sequence: TGCGCCAGCAGCTTGGGACAGGGGCGCGAAAAACTGTTTTTT.